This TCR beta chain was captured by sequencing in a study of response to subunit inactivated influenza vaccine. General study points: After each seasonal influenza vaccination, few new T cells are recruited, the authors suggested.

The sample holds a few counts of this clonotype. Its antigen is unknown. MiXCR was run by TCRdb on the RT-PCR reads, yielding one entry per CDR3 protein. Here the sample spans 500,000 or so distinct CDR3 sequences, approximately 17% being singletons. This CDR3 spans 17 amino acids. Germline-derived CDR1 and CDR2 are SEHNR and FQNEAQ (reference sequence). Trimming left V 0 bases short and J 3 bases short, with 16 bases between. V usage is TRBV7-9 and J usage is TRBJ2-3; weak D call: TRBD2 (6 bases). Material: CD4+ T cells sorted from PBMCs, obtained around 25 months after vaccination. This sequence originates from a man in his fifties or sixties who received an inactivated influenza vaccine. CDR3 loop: CASSLAMRIRGTDTQYF. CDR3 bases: TGTGCCAGCAGCTTAGCAATGCGGATACGGGGGACAGATACGCAGTATTTT. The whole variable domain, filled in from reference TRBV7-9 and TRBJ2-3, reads DTGVSQNPRHKITKRGQNVTFRCDPISEHNRLYWYRQTLGQGPEFLTYFQNEAQLEKSRLLSDRFSAERPKGSFSTLEIQRTEQGDSAMYLCASSLAMRIRGTDTQYFGPGTRLTVL.